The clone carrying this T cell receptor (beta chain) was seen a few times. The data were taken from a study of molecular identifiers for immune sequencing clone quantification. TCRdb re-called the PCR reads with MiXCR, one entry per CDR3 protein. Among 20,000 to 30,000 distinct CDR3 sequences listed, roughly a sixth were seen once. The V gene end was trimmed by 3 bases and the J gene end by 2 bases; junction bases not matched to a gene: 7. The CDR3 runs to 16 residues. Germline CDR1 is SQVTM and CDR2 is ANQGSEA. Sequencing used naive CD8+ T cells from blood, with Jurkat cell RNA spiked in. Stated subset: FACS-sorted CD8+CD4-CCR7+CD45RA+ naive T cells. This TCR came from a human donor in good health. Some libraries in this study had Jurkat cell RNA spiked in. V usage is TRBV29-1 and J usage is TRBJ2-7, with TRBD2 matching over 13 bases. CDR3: CSVERTSGSIPYEQYF. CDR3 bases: TGCAGCGTTGAGAGGACTAGCGGGAGTATCCCCTACGAGCAGTACTTC.